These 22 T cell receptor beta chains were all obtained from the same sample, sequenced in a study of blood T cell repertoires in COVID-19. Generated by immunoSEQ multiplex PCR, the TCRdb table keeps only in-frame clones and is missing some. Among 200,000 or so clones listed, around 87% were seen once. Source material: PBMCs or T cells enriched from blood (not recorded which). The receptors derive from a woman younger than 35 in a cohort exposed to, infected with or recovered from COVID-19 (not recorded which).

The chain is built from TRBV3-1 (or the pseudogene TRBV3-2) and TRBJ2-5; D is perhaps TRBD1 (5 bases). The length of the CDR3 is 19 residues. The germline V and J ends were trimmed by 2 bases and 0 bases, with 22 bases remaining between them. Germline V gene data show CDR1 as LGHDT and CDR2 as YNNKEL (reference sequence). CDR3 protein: CASSQKYKDILSDQETQYF. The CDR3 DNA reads TGTGCCAGCAGCCAAAAATATAAGGACATCCTATCCGACCAAGAGACCCAGTACTTC.

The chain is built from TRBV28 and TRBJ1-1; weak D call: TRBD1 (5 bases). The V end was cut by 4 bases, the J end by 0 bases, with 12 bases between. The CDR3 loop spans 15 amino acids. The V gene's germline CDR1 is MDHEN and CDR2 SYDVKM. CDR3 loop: CASSSLRGLNTEAFF. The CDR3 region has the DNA TGTGCCAGCAGTTCCCTAAGGGGTTTGAACACTGAAGCTTTCTTT.

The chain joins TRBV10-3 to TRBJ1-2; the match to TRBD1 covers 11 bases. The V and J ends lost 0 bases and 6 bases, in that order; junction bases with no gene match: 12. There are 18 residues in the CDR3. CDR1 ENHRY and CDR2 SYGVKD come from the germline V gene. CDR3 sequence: CAISESILGQGGSDGYTF. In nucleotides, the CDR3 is TGTGCCATCAGTGAGTCGATTTTGGGACAGGGGGGGTCGGATGGCTACACCTTC.

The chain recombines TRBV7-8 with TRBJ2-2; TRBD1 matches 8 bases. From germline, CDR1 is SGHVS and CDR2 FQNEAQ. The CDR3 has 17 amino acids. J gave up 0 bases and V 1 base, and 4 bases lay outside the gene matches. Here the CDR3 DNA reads TGTGCCAGCAGCTTAGTTGGGGACAGGTCGAACACCGGGGAGCTGTTTTTT. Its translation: CASSLVGDRSNTGELFF.

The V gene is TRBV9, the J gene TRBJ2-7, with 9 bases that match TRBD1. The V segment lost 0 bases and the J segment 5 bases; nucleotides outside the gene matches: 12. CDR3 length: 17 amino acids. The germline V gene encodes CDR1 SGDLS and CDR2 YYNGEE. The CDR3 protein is CASSVAPGGTGRDEQYF. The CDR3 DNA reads TGTGCCAGCAGCGTAGCCCCAGGCGGGACAGGGAGGGACGAGCAGTACTTC.

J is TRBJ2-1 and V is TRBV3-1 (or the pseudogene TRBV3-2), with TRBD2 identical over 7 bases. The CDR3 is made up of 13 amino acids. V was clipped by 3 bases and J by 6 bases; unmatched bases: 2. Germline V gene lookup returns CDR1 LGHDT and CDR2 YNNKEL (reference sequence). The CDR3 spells CASSQGGVNEQFF. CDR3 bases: TGTGCCAGCAGCCAGGGGGGGGTCAATGAGCAGTTCTTC.

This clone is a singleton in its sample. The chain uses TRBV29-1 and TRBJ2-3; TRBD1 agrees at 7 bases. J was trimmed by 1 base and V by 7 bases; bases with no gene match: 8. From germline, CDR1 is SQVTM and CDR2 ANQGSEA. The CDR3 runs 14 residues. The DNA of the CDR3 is TGCAGCGGGAAAAAAGGGACAGGCACAGATACGCAGTATTTT. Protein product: CSGKKGTGTDTQYF.

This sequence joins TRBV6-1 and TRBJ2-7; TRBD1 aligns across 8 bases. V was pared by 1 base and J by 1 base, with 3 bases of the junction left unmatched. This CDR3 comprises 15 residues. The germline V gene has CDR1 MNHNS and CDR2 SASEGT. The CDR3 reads CASSEGRDRSYEQYF. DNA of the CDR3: TGTGCCAGCAGTGAAGGCCGGGACAGGTCCTACGAGCAGTACTTC.

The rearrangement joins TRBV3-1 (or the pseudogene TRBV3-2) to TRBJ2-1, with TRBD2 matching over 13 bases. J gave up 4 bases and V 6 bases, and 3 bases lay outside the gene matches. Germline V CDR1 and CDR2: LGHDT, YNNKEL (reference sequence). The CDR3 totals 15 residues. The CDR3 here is CASRRTSGGYNEQFF. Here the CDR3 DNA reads TGTGCCAGCAGACGGACTAGCGGGGGTTACAATGAGCAGTTCTTC.

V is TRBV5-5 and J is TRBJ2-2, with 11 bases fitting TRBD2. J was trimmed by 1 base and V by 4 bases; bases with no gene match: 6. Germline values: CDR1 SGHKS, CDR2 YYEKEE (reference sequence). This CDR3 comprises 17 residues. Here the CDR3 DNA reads TGTGCCAGCAGCCAGACTAGCGGGGTAGAGAACACCGGGGAGCTGTTTTTT. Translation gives CASSQTSGVENTGELFF.

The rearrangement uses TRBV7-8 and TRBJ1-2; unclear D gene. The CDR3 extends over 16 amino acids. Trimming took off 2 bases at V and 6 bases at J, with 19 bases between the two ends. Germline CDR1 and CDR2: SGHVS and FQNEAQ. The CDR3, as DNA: TGTGCCAGCAGCTTAACCCCATTCACGGGGAGGGATGGCTACACCTTC. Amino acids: CASSLTPFTGRDGYTF.

The CDR3 here is CASSLTGYRDEQYF. The CDR3 nucleotides read TGTGCCAGCAGCTTAACAGGGTACAGGGACGAGCAGTACTTC. The chain uses TRBV11-3 and TRBJ2-7, with D possibly TRBD1 on 6 matching bases. V was clipped by 2 bases and J by 5 bases, with 13 bases between them. The CDR3 runs 14 residues. The germline V gene has CDR1 SGHNT and CDR2 YENEEA.

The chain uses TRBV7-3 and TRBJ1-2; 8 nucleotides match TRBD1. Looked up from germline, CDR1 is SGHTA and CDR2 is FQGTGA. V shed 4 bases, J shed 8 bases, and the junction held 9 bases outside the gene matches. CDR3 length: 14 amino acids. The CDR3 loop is CASSSPTGGKGYTF. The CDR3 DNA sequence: TGTGCCAGCAGCTCCCCAACAGGGGGAAAAGGCTACACCTTC.

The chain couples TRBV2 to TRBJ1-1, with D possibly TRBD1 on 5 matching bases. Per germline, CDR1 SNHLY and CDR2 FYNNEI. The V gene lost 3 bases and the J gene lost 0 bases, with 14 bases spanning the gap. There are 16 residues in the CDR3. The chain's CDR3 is CASSDATTAMNTEAFF. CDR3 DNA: TGTGCCAGCAGTGATGCAACGACAGCCATGAACACTGAAGCTTTCTTT.

This chain's CDR3 is CACTLGGRETEAFF. DNA of the CDR3: TGTGCCTGTACGCTCGGAGGGCGCGAGACTGAAGCTTTCTTT. The chain employs TRBV19 and TRBJ1-1; unclear D gene. The germline gives CDR1 LNHDA, CDR2 SQIVND (reference sequence). Trimming shortened V by 11 bases and J by 5 bases, and 21 bases separated the two germline ends. The CDR3 loop spans 14 amino acids.

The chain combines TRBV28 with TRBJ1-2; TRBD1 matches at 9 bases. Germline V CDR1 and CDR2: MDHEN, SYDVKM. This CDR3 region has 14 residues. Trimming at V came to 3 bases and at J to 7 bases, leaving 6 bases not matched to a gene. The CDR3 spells CASSFLDRGGGYTF. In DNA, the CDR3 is TGTGCCAGCAGTTTTCTGGACAGGGGCGGTGGCTACACCTTC.

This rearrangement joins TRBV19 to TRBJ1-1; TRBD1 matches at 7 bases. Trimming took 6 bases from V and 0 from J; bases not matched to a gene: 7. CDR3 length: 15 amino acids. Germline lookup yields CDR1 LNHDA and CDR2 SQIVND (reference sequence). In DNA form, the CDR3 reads TGTGCCAGTAGCCCGGGACAGTCCATGAACACTGAAGCTTTCTTT. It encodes CASSPGQSMNTEAFF.

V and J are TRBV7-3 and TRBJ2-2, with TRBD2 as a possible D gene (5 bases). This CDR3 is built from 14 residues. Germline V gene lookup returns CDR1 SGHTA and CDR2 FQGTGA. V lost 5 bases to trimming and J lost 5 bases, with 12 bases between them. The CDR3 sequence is CASSLEARTGELFF. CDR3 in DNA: TGTGCCAGCAGCCTGGAGGCGAGGACCGGGGAGCTGTTTTTT.

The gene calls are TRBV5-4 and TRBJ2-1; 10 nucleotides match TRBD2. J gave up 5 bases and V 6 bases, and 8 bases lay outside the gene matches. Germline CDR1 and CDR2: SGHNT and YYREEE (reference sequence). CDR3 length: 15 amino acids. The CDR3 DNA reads TGTGCCAGCACCTCCCAGCGGGGGGGACACAATGAGCAGTTCTTC. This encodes CASTSQRGGHNEQFF. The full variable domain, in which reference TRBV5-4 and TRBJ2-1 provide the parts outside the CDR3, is ETGVTQSPTHLIKTRGQQVTLRCSSQSGHNTVSWYQQALGQGPQFIFQYYREEENGRGNFPPRFSGLQFPNYSSELNVNALELDDSALYLCASTSQRGGHNEQFFGPGTRLTVL.

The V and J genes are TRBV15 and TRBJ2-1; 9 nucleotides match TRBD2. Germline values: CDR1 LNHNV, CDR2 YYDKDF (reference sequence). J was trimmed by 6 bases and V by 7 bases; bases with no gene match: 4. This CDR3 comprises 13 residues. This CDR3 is CATTAGGFNEQFF. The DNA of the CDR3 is TGTGCCACCACGGCGGGAGGGTTCAATGAGCAGTTCTTC.

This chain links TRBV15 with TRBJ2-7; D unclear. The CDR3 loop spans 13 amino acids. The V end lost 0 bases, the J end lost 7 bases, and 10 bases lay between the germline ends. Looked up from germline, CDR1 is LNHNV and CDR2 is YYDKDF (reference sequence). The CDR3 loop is CATSRDYTWEQYF. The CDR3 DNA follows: TGTGCCACCAGCAGAGATTATACTTGGGAGCAGTACTTC.

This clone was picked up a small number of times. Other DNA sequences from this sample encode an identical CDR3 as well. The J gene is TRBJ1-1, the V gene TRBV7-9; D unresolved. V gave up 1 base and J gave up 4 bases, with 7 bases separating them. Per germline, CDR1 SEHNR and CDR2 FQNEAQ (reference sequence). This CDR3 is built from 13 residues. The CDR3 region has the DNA TGTGCCAGCAGCTTAGACGAGGGCACTGAAGCTTTCTTT. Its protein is CASSLDEGTEAFF.